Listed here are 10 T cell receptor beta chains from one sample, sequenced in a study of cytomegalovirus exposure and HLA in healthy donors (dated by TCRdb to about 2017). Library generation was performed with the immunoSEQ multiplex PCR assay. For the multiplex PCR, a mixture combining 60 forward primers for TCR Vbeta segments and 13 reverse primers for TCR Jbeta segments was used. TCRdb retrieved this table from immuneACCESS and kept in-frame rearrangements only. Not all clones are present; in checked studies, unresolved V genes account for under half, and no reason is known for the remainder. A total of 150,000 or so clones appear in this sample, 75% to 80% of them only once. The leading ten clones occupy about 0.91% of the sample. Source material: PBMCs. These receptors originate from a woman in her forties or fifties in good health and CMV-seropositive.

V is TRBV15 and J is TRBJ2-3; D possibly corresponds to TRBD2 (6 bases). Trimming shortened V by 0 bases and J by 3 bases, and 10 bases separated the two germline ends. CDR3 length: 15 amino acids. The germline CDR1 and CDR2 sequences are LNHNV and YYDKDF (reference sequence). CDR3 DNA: TGTGCCACCAGCAGAGACGGGAGAGGGACAGATACGCAGTATTTT. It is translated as CATSRDGRGTDTQYF.

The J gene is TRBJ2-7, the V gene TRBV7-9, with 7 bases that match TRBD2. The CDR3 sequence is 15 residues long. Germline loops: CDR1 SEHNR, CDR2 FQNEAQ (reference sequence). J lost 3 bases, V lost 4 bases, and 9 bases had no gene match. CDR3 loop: CASSSSGTGLYEQYF. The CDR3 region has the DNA TGTGCCAGCAGCTCGAGCGGGACGGGTCTCTACGAGCAGTACTTC. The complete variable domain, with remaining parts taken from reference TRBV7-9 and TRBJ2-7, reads DTGVSQNPRHKITKRGQNVTFRCDPISEHNRLYWYRQTLGQGPEFLTYFQNEAQLEKSRLLSDRFSAERPKGSFSTLEIQRTEQGDSAMYLCASSSSGTGLYEQYFGPGTRLTVT.

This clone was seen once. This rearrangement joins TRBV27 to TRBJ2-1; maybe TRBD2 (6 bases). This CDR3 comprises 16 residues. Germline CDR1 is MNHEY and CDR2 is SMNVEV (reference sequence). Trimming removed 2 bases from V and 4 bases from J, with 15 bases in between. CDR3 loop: CASSLGLGEAYNEQFF. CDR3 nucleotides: TGTGCCAGCAGTTTAGGGTTGGGGGAGGCGTACAATGAGCAGTTCTTC.

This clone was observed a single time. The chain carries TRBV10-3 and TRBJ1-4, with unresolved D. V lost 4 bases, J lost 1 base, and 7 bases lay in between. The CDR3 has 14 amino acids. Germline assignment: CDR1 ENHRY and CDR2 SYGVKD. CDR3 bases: TGTGCCATCAGTGGAGAGGGAACTAATGAAAAACTGTTTTTT. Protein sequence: CAISGEGTNEKLFF.

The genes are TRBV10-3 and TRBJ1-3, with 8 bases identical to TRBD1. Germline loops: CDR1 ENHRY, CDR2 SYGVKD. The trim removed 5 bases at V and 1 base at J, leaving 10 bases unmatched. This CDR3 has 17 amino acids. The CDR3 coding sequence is TGTGCCATCAGTCGACCAGGGGGCCAATCGTCTGGAAACACCATATATTTT. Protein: CAISRPGGQSSGNTIYF.

In DNA form, the CDR3 reads TGTGCCATCAGTCAGACAGGGGATGGCTACACCTTC. Its protein is CAISQTGDGYTF. This chain connects TRBV10-3 to TRBJ1-2; 8 bases are shared with TRBD1. V lost 5 bases to trimming and J lost 6 bases; unmatched junction nucleotides: 2. From germline, CDR1 is ENHRY and CDR2 SYGVKD. The CDR3 consists of 12 residues.

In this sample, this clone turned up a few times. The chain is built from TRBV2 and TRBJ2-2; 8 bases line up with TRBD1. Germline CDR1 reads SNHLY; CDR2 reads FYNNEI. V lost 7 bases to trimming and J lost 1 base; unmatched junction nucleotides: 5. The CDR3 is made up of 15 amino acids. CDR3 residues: CASKAGTGNTGELFF. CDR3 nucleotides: TGTGCCAGCAAAGCCGGGACAGGGAACACCGGGGAGCTGTTTTTT.

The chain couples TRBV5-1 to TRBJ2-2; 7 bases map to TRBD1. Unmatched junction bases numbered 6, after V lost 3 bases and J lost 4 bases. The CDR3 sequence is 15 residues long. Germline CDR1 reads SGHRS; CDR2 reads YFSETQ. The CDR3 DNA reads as TGCGCCAGCAGCTCGACAGGGAAAGGCACCGGGGAGCTGTTTTTT. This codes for CASSSTGKGTGELFF.

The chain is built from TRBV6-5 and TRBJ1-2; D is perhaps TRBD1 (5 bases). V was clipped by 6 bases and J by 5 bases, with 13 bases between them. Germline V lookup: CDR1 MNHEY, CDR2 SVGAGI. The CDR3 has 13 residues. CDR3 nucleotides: TGTGCCAGCAGCCCCGGGGGATGGTATGGCTACACCTTC. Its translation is CASSPGGWYGYTF.

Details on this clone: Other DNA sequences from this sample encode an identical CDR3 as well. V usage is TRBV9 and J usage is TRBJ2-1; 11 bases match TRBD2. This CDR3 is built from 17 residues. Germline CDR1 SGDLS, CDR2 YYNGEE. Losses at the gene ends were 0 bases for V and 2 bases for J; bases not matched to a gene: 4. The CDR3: CASSVGTSGGPYNEQFF. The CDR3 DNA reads TGTGCCAGCAGCGTAGGCACTAGCGGGGGACCCTACAATGAGCAGTTCTTC.